Described below is a single TCR beta chain sequence and its context. The antigen is not known. Sequencing used cDNA as its template, made by extracting RNA and reverse transcribing it. Sequenced by immunoSEQ multiplex PCR; TCRdb stores in-frame clones only, minus some. The top ten clones hold 5.5% to 6% of a sample with 150,000 to 200,000 clones, about 62% of them seen once. The entry originates in a study of CD8+ T cells in alopecia areata. Study-wide background: Scoring of treated patients' severity used the percentage of affected scalp area.

Germline-derived CDR1 and CDR2 are SGHRS and YFSETQ. The V end was cut by 1 base, the J end by 3 bases, with 8 bases between. The length of the CDR3 is 13 residues. Regarding the study as a whole: Tofacitinib significantly brought down scalp clonality and expanded CD8+ clones among top 100.

Treatment denoted: oral pan-JAK inhibitor, 5-10 mg twice daily. Specimen: CD4+ T cells sorted from blood, collected at week 24, from a patient treated with tofacitinib. This clonotype was sampled from a human donor with alopecia areata. V usage is TRBV5-1 and J usage is TRBJ2-7; no clear D. This chain's CDR3 is CASSLSQDYEQYF. CDR3 coding DNA: TGCGCCAGCAGCTTGTCCCAAGACTACGAGCAGTACTTC.